These 32 T cell receptor beta chains were all obtained from the same sample, sequenced in a study of blood T cell repertoires in COVID-19. Generated by immunoSEQ multiplex PCR, the TCRdb table keeps only in-frame clones and is missing some. Among about 140,000 clones listed, about 90% were seen once. Sequenced input: peripheral blood. These receptors were taken from a man in his fifties or sixties with active COVID-19.

This chain uses TRBV6-6 with TRBJ2-5, with a possible D match to TRBD2 (6 bases). V shed 5 bases and J shed 5 bases, with 15 bases lying between them. CDR1 is MNHNY and CDR2 is SVGAGI in the germline V gene (reference sequence). The CDR3 totals 14 residues. The CDR3 DNA sequence: TGTGCCAGCAGTACGGCACTAGGAGGGGAGACCCAGTACTTC. This codes for CASSTALGGETQYF.

CDR3 nucleotides: TGTGCCACCCCGGGGGCGGGGGGTTCCAGACAGTACTTC. It is translated as CATPGAGGSRQYF. This sequence joins TRBV7-9 and TRBJ2-7, with 8 bases aligning to TRBD2. This CDR3 region has 13 residues. Germline V CDR1 and CDR2: SEHNR, FQNEAQ (reference sequence). V shed 10 bases and J 10 bases; nucleotides not matched to a gene: 15.

The chain couples TRBV20-1 to TRBJ2-1; tentative D call: TRBD2 (5 bases). V shed 3 bases and J shed 4 bases, with 10 bases lying between them. Per the germline V gene, CDR1 is DFQATT and CDR2 is SNEGSKA (reference sequence). This CDR3 has 13 amino acids. CDR3 in DNA: TGCAGTGCTAGTTCGACGGGGTACAATGAGCAGTTCTTC. Its translation: CSASSTGYNEQFF.

CDR3 sequence: CASSIGDGYTF. CDR3 sequence (DNA): TGTGCCAGTAGTATCGGGGATGGCTACACCTTC. This chain joins TRBV19 and TRBJ1-2; D is undetermined. The CDR3 totals 11 residues. Germline CDR1 is LNHDA and CDR2 is SQIVND (reference sequence). V was cut by 3 bases and J by 6 bases, with 5 bases left in between. The full variable domain, completed using reference TRBV19 and TRBJ1-2, is DGGITQSPKYLFRKEGQNVTLSCEQNLNHDAMYWYRQDPGQGLRLIYYSQIVNDFQKGDIAEGYSVSREKKESFPLTVTSAQKNPTAFYLCASSIGDGYTFGSGTRLTVV.

The rearrangement uses TRBV9 and TRBJ2-5; 10 nucleotides line up with TRBD2. The germline CDR1 and CDR2 sequences are SGDLS and YYNGEE. The CDR3 extends over 16 amino acids. Trimming took 0 bases from V and 1 from J; bases not matched to a gene: 3. CDR3 residues: CASSVAQRGGQETQYF. DNA for the CDR3: TGTGCCAGCAGCGTAGCCCAGCGGGGGGGCCAAGAGACCCAGTACTTC.

This sequence joins TRBV4-1 and TRBJ2-6; 7 bases map to TRBD1. Germline V gene data show CDR1 as MGHRA and CDR2 as YSYEKL. The trim removed 1 base at V and 17 bases at J, leaving 11 bases unmatched. This CDR3 is 14 amino acids long. This CDR3 is CASSQGPRRTGMTF. In DNA form, the CDR3 reads TGCGCCAGCAGCCAAGGGCCCAGGAGGACAGGAATGACTTTC.

The rearrangement links TRBV7-9 to TRBJ2-7; D is perhaps TRBD2 (5 bases). The CDR3 covers 12 residues. The germline V gene encodes CDR1 SEHNR and CDR2 FQNEAQ (reference sequence). Trimming pared 8 bases from V and 2 bases from J, leaving 10 bases between. CDR3 loop: CASARETYEQYF. The CDR3 DNA follows: TGTGCCAGCGCGAGGGAAACCTACGAGCAGTACTTC.

The rearrangement uses TRBV5-4 and TRBJ1-2; perhaps TRBD1 as D (5 bases). Per germline, CDR1 SGHNT and CDR2 YYREEE (reference sequence). V lost 0 bases and J lost 8, with 8 bases in between. This CDR3 spans 12 amino acids. The CDR3 nucleotides are TGTGCCAGCAGCTTGGACAGGAGAGGCTACACCTTC. Protein product: CASSLDRRGYTF.

The rearrangement joins TRBV13 to TRBJ2-6; 10 nucleotides align to TRBD1. The germline V gene encodes CDR1 PRHDT and CDR2 FYEKMQ (reference sequence). This CDR3 contains 19 residues. V was pared by 3 bases and J by 3 bases, with 11 bases of the junction left unmatched. The chain's CDR3 is CASSFYRDRGKGGANVLTF. Written as DNA, the CDR3 is TGTGCCAGCAGCTTCTACCGGGACAGGGGAAAAGGTGGGGCCAACGTCCTGACTTTC.

The V gene is TRBV5-5, the J gene TRBJ1-4; TRBD1 matches at 7 bases. The CDR3 runs to 13 residues. The trim removed 5 bases at V and 12 bases at J, leaving 10 bases unmatched. Germline-derived CDR1 and CDR2 are SGHKS and YYEKEE (reference sequence). The CDR3 region has the DNA TGTGCCAGCAGTTCCCAGGGGGGTACGGAACTGTTTTTT. This sequence encodes CASSSQGGTELFF.

J is TRBJ2-1 and V is TRBV15, with 8 bases identical to TRBD2. The V and J ends lost 5 bases and 7 bases, in that order; junction bases with no gene match: 10. The CDR3 contains 15 residues. In germline, CDR1 is LNHNV, CDR2 YYDKDF (reference sequence). The DNA of the CDR3 is TGTGCCACCAGCCCCCCCACGGGGGGGTTGAATGAGCAGTTCTTC. Protein: CATSPPTGGLNEQFF.

This chain connects TRBV3-1 (or the pseudogene TRBV3-2) to TRBJ2-1; 7 bases match TRBD2. Germline CDR1 LGHDT, CDR2 YNNKEL (reference sequence). The CDR3 totals 19 residues. Germline trimming cut 1 base from V and 5 bases from J; bases unmatched to any gene: 17. The CDR3 nucleotides are TGTGCCAGCAGCCAAGGCAAGCTTAGCGGGCCCCTGCTTCACAATGAGCAGTTCTTC. It codes for CASSQGKLSGPLLHNEQFF.

The chain recombines TRBV2 with TRBJ1-1, with D perhaps TRBD1 (5 bases). The CDR3 spans 11 residues. Germline V CDR1 and CDR2: SNHLY, FYNNEI. Trimming took off 4 bases at V and 10 bases at J, with 10 bases between the two ends. The CDR3 nucleotides are TGTGCCAGCAGTGGGGACTGGAGAGCTTTCTTT. This encodes CASSGDWRAFF.

This chain links TRBV4-3 with TRBJ1-3; D may be TRBD1 (6 bases). Trimming left V 0 bases short and J 0 bases short, with 9 bases between. The CDR3 spans 16 residues. Germline CDR1 is LGHNA and CDR2 is YSLEER. CDR3 nucleotides: TGCGCCAGCAGCCAAGATGTGACAGGCTCTGGAAACACCATATATTTT. Amino acids: CASSQDVTGSGNTIYF.

V usage is TRBV7-2 and J usage is TRBJ1-6, with D uncertain. This CDR3 contains 16 residues. Germline CDR1 is SGHTA and CDR2 is FQGNSA. Trimming left V 2 bases short and J 10 bases short, with 18 bases between. CDR3 sequence (DNA): TGTGCCAGCAGCTTATCGGACGGCGGGGTTGGGTCACCCCTCCACTTT. This gives the protein CASSLSDGGVGSPLHF. Full variable domain (remainder filled in from reference TRBV7-2 and TRBJ1-6): GAGVSQSPSNKVTEKGKDVELRCDPISGHTALYWYRQSLGQGLEFLIYFQGNSAPDKSGLPSDRFSAERTGGSVSTLTIQRTQQEDSAVYLCASSLSDGGVGSPLHFGNGTRLTVT.

Only a few counts were recorded for this clone. The genes are TRBV5-1 and TRBJ2-7; no reliable D call. The CDR3 runs to 13 residues. Trimming removed 4 bases from V and 5 bases from J, with 13 bases in between. From germline, CDR1 is SGHRS and CDR2 YFSETQ. The CDR3, as DNA: TGCGCCAGCAGCCAGACAAATCGCAACGAGCAGTACTTC. Amino acids: CASSQTNRNEQYF.

V usage is TRBV2 and J usage is TRBJ2-5, with TRBD1 matching 7 bases. This CDR3 comprises 19 residues. Germline V gives CDR1 SNHLY, CDR2 FYNNEI. With V trimmed by 8 bases and J by 2 bases, 23 bases remained unmatched. CDR3 in amino acids: CASSAQPFETGVRQETQYF. As DNA, the CDR3 is TGTGCCAGCTCAGCACAACCCTTTGAAACAGGGGTGAGGCAAGAGACCCAGTACTTC.

This chain joins TRBV19 and TRBJ1-2; TRBD1 aligns across 8 bases. CDR3 length: 13 amino acids. The junction had 4 bases not matched to a gene; V was cut back by 6 bases and J by 4 bases. The germline gives CDR1 LNHDA, CDR2 SQIVND (reference sequence). CDR3 in DNA: TGTGCCAGTAGAGAAGGACAGGGCTATGGCTACACCTTC. Protein product: CASREGQGYGYTF.

The V gene is TRBV6-5, the J gene TRBJ2-7; D might be TRBD1 (6 bases). CDR3 length equals 12 residues. Germline V lookup: CDR1 MNHEY, CDR2 SVGAGI. With 8 bases removed from V and 5 bases from J, the gap between germline ends came to 13 bases. CDR3 in DNA: TGTGCCAGCCGCAGGGGTATGAACGAGCAGTACTTC. It is translated as CASRRGMNEQYF.

CDR3 coding DNA: TGTGCTAGTGGTTTCAGTTCTGGAAACACCATATATTTT. Translation gives CASGFSSGNTIYF. V gene TRBV12-5 combines with J gene TRBJ1-3, with D uncertain. CDR1 and CDR2 (germline): LGHNT, FRNRAP. Deletions cut 3 bases from V and 1 base from J, with 4 bases between. The CDR3 has 13 amino acids.

The chain links TRBV7-3 to TRBJ2-2; 9 bases map to TRBD1. The CDR3 extends over 16 amino acids. V lost 6 bases, J lost 4 bases, and 9 bases stayed unmatched. Per the germline V gene, CDR1 is SGHTA and CDR2 is FQGTGA. CDR3 coding DNA: TGTGCCAGCAGTCCACCCGGGACAGGGCCCACCGGGGAGCTGTTTTTT. Its protein is CASSPPGTGPTGELFF.

V usage is TRBV5-4 and J usage is TRBJ1-4, with 8 bases that match TRBD1. The CDR3 is 16 residues long. V dropped 1 base and J dropped 5; count of bases not matched to a gene: 7. Germline V gene data show CDR1 as SGHNT and CDR2 as YYREEE (reference sequence). The CDR3 spells CASSLSRDRTNEKLFF. The CDR3 DNA is TGTGCCAGCAGCTTGTCCCGGGACAGGACAAATGAAAAACTGTTTTTT.

This rearrangement joins TRBV7-9 to TRBJ1-6; 7 nucleotides align to TRBD1. The length of the CDR3 is 17 residues. CDR1 and CDR2 (germline): SEHNR, FQNEAQ (reference sequence). The V segment lost 3 bases and the J segment 4 bases; nucleotides outside the gene matches: 9. The CDR3 nucleotides are TGTGCCAGCAGCTTCCAAAGGGGGCTATTTTATAATTCACCCCTCCACTTT. Translating it yields CASSFQRGLFYNSPLHF.

V and J are TRBV27 and TRBJ2-7; 7 bases line up with TRBD1. CDR1 and CDR2 (germline): MNHEY, SMNVEV (reference sequence). The CDR3 sequence is 13 residues long. Losses at the gene ends were 11 bases for V and 4 bases for J; bases not matched to a gene: 11. The CDR3 loop is CASWHRGGYEQYF. Written as DNA, the CDR3 is TGTGCCTCTTGGCACAGGGGTGGGTACGAGCAGTACTTC.

This chain joins TRBV7-9 and TRBJ2-2, with TRBD1 identical over 7 bases. The V gene's germline CDR1 is SEHNR and CDR2 FQNEAQ (reference sequence). The CDR3 runs 14 residues. V gave up 4 bases and J gave up 7 bases; unmatched junction bases: 6. CDR3 sequence: CASSSERDSGELFF. The CDR3 DNA reads TGTGCCAGCAGCTCCGAACGGGACAGCGGGGAGCTGTTTTTT.

This clone has a handful of counts. The rearrangement links TRBV5-6 to TRBJ2-6; the D gene is possibly TRBD1 (6 bases). V dropped 4 bases and J dropped 0 bases, with 14 bases sitting between them. The CDR3 loop spans 17 amino acids. Germline V gene sequence: CDR1 SGHDT, CDR2 YYEEEE. The CDR3 nucleotides read TGTGCCAGCAGCACACAGGGTACGGCCTCTGGGGCCAACGTCCTGACTTTC. Its translation: CASSTQGTASGANVLTF.

This chain joins TRBV4-1 and TRBJ1-1, with D uncertain. CDR1 and CDR2 (germline): MGHRA, YSYEKL. CDR3 size: 15 residues. The ends were cut back, 2 bases at V and 5 bases at J, with 15 bases in the middle. CDR3 residues: CASSQQTGGVTEAFF. CDR3 DNA: TGCGCCAGCAGCCAACAGACCGGCGGGGTGACTGAAGCTTTCTTT.

The J gene is TRBJ1-1, the V gene TRBV3-1 (or the pseudogene TRBV3-2); no reliable D call. The CDR3 has 12 residues. Germline V gene sequence: CDR1 LGHDT, CDR2 YNNKEL (reference sequence). V was shortened by 6 bases and J by 1 base, with 6 bases between the two germline ends. The CDR3 region has the DNA TGTGCCAGCAGAACGGGGAACACTGAAGCTTTCTTT. As protein: CASRTGNTEAFF.

Here the CDR3 DNA reads TGTGCCAGCAGCGGAGACAGATGGTACTACGAGCAGTACTTC. Translated: CASSGDRWYYEQYF. J is TRBJ2-7 and V is TRBV7-2, with D maybe TRBD1 (5 bases). The CDR3 spans 14 residues. CDR1 and CDR2 (germline): SGHTA, FQGNSA. V shed 5 bases and J shed 3 bases, with 14 bases lying between them.

The chain joins TRBV2 to TRBJ2-3; no clear D gene. With 4 bases removed from V and 0 bases from J, the gap between germline ends came to 26 bases. Germline CDR1 reads SNHLY; CDR2 reads FYNNEI. This CDR3 is built from 20 residues. CDR3 nucleotide sequence: TGTGCCAGCAGTGTGCCCCAGGCCGCCGAGACCCCATCTAGCACAGATACGCAGTATTTT. It codes for CASSVPQAAETPSSTDTQYF.

The CDR3 DNA is TGTGCCAGTAGTGCAGGGCCCTACGAGCAGTACTTC. The encoded protein is CASSAGPYEQYF. The chain carries TRBV19 and TRBJ2-7; perhaps TRBD1 as D (5 bases). The germline gives CDR1 LNHDA, CDR2 SQIVND (reference sequence). Trimming removed 5 bases from V and 2 bases from J, with 7 bases in between. The CDR3 length is 12 residues.

This clone was counted once. The chain carries TRBV7-9 and TRBJ1-2; TRBD1 matches at 10 bases. The germline gives CDR1 SEHNR, CDR2 FQNEAQ (reference sequence). This CDR3 has 15 residues. V dropped 5 bases and J dropped 6; count of bases not matched to a gene: 9. CDR3 bases: TGTGCCAGCAGCCTCGGGACAGGGGATATGGATGGCTACACCTTC. This gives the protein CASSLGTGDMDGYTF.